A single sample is the source of the 19 T cell receptor beta chains below, sequenced in a study of blood T cell repertoires in COVID-19. Profiling relied on immunoSEQ multiplex PCR, and the TCRdb table lists in-frame clones only, not all of them. This table holds a few hundred thousand clones, around 93% found once. The material sequenced was PBMCs or T cells enriched from blood (not recorded which). These receptors came from a human donor in a cohort exposed to, infected with or recovered from COVID-19 (not recorded which). The donor label of this sample is uncertain.

The rearrangement uses TRBV5-4 and TRBJ1-4; D is unresolved. The germline gives CDR1 SGHNT, CDR2 YYREEE (reference sequence). CDR3 length: 15 residues. Trimming shortened V by 0 bases and J by 5 bases, and 11 bases separated the two germline ends. The CDR3 region has the DNA TGTGCCAGCAGCTTGGATACGGGTCGCAATGAAAAACTGTTTTTT. It encodes CASSLDTGRNEKLFF.

The chain employs TRBV7-9 and TRBJ1-1; D is uncertain. The CDR3 consists of 12 residues. Germline V gives CDR1 SEHNR, CDR2 FQNEAQ (reference sequence). The V end lost 1 base, the J end lost 6 bases, and 6 bases lay between the germline ends. CDR3 sequence (DNA): TGTGCCAGCAGCTTAGACACCGCTGAAGCTTTCTTT. Translation: CASSLDTAEAFF.

This chain joins TRBV4-3 and TRBJ2-6, with D uncertain. This CDR3 is 14 amino acids long. The V end lost 6 bases, the J end lost 4 bases, and 10 bases lay between the germline ends. In germline, CDR1 is LGHNA, CDR2 YSLEER. CDR3 sequence: CASRSRSGANVLTF. The CDR3 DNA follows: TGCGCCAGCAGAAGCCGGTCAGGGGCCAACGTCCTGACTTTC.

The chain is built from TRBV27 and TRBJ1-2; 8 nucleotides match TRBD1. The CDR3 has 13 amino acids. Germline values: CDR1 MNHEY, CDR2 SMNVEV (reference sequence). The ends lost 4 bases at V and 3 bases at J; junction bases unmatched: 1. This CDR3 is CASSSQGDYGYTF. Written as DNA, the CDR3 is TGTGCCAGCAGTTCACAGGGGGACTATGGCTACACCTTC.

The chain uses TRBV21-1 and TRBJ1-2. TRBV21-1 is noted as a pseudogene. This CDR3 is built from 12 residues. The CDR3 region has the DNA TGTGCCAGCAGCTTACGGACTAAAGGCTACACCTTC. This encodes CASSLRTKGYTF.

This clone was observed once. The genes are TRBV6-5 and TRBJ2-5, with 7 bases that match TRBD2. Trimming at V came to 8 bases and at J to 4 bases, leaving 4 bases not matched to a gene. Germline V lookup: CDR1 MNHEY, CDR2 SVGAGI. The CDR3 loop spans 12 amino acids. CDR3 bases: TGTGCCAGCGGGGACTACGGAGAGACCCAGTACTTC. It encodes CASGDYGETQYF.

V usage is TRBV6-5 and J usage is TRBJ2-3, with 7 nucleotides matching TRBD2. The CDR3 totals 13 residues. Germline loops: CDR1 MNHEY, CDR2 SVGAGI. J gave up 0 bases and V 10 bases, and 4 bases lay outside the gene matches. For the CDR3, the DNA is TGTGCCACCACAGCGGGGAGCACAGATACGCAGTATTTT. Translating gives CATTAGSTDTQYF.

The genes are TRBV5-4 and TRBJ2-1; 13 bases map to TRBD2. The CDR3 has 15 residues. Per germline, CDR1 SGHNT and CDR2 YYREEE (reference sequence). J gave up 7 bases and V 4 bases, and 5 bases lay outside the gene matches. CDR3 residues: CASSLRTSGGNEQFF. The DNA for the CDR3 is TGTGCCAGCAGCCTTAGGACTAGCGGGGGAAATGAGCAGTTCTTC. Looking up the rest from reference TRBV5-4 and TRBJ2-1 gives the full variable domain: ETGVTQSPTHLIKTRGQQVTLRCSSQSGHNTVSWYQQALGQGPQFIFQYYREEENGRGNFPPRFSGLQFPNYSSELNVNALELDDSALYLCASSLRTSGGNEQFFGPGTRLTVL.

The chain joins TRBV7-9 to TRBJ2-7; TRBD1 is a possible D gene (5 bases). Germline CDR1 is SEHNR and CDR2 is FQNEAQ (reference sequence). The CDR3 spans 13 residues. V lost 2 bases, J lost 4 bases, and 9 bases lay in between. The CDR3 nucleotides read TGTGCCAGCAGCTTAAAGGGGAATTACGAGCAGTACTTC. This sequence encodes CASSLKGNYEQYF.

The chain joins TRBV7-9 to TRBJ1-4; D might be TRBD1 (5 bases). The CDR3 contains 14 residues. V was cut by 5 bases and J by 3 bases, with 10 bases left in between. Germline CDR1 reads SEHNR; CDR2 reads FQNEAQ (reference sequence). The CDR3 reads CASSTTASNEKLFF. The CDR3 DNA reads as TGTGCCAGCAGCACGACAGCATCTAATGAAAAACTGTTTTTT.

This sequence joins TRBV12-5 and TRBJ1-3; 8 bases map to TRBD1. The ends lost 5 bases at V and 2 bases at J; junction bases unmatched: 5. The CDR3 has 15 residues. Germline CDR1 reads LGHNT; CDR2 reads FRNRAP. This chain's CDR3 is CASGVGTGTGNTIYF. Here the CDR3 DNA reads TGTGCTAGTGGTGTCGGGACAGGAACTGGAAACACCATATATTTT.

The CDR3 DNA sequence: TGCAGCGTTGAAGGATCCGGGAGAGAGACCCAGTACTTC. The encoded protein is CSVEGSGRETQYF. This sequence joins TRBV29-1 and TRBJ2-5; weak D call: TRBD2 (6 bases). Trimming took off 1 base at V and 4 bases at J, with 10 bases between the two ends. CDR3 length: 13 amino acids. Germline V CDR1 and CDR2: SQVTM, ANQGSEA.

V usage is TRBV7-2 and J usage is TRBJ2-5; D may be TRBD2 (5 bases). The CDR3 length is 17 residues. The V gene lost 5 bases and the J gene lost 6 bases, with 25 bases spanning the gap. Germline V lookup: CDR1 SGHTA, CDR2 FQGNSA. The CDR3 here is CASSHPSRGSEGKTQYF. In DNA form, the CDR3 reads TGTGCCAGCAGCCACCCGAGTCGAGGAAGTGAGGGAAAGACCCAGTACTTC.

This chain links TRBV10-1 with TRBJ2-2; unclear D gene. With 3 bases removed from V and 2 bases from J, the gap between germline ends came to 4 bases. Germline V gene data show CDR1 as WNHNN and CDR2 as SYGVQD (reference sequence). This CDR3 spans 13 amino acids. The CDR3 coding sequence is TGCGCCAGCAGTGACAGAAACACCGGGGAGCTGTTTTTT. Translating gives CASSDRNTGELFF.

In this sample, this clone turned up once. The V and J genes are TRBV9 and TRBJ1-3, with 9 bases matching TRBD1. Germline V gene data show CDR1 as SGDLS and CDR2 as YYNGEE. The CDR3 spans 17 residues. J was trimmed by 2 bases and V by 1 base; bases with no gene match: 7. In DNA form, the CDR3 reads TGTGCCAGCAGCGTAACGACAGGGGGTCTCGCTGGAAACACCATATATTTT. It is translated as CASSVTTGGLAGNTIYF. The full variable domain, rest sourced from reference TRBV9 and TRBJ1-3, is DSGVTQTPKHLITATGQRVTLRCSPRSGDLSVYWYQQSLDQGLQFLIQYYNGEERAKGNILERFSAQQFPDLHSELNLSSLELGDSALYFCASSVTTGGLAGNTIYFGEGSWLTVV.

The chain employs TRBV14 and TRBJ2-7; TRBD1 matches 8 bases. V shed 4 bases, J shed 6 bases, and the junction held 5 bases outside the gene matches. CDR3 length equals 13 residues. Germline lookup yields CDR1 SGHDN and CDR2 FVKESK. The CDR3 DNA is TGTGCCAGCAGCCCTAGCACAGGGGGCGAGCAGTACTTC. Its protein is CASSPSTGGEQYF.

This clone appeared once. The chain employs TRBV7-9 and TRBJ1-2, with 7 positions matching TRBD1. In germline, CDR1 is SEHNR, CDR2 FQNEAQ (reference sequence). The junction had 12 bases not matched to a gene; V was cut back by 5 bases and J by 6 bases. CDR3 length: 15 residues. CDR3 in amino acids: CASSLTRSTGDGYTF. The DNA for the CDR3 is TGTGCCAGCAGCCTGACTCGATCTACAGGGGATGGCTACACCTTC.

This clone was seen a handful of times. Here the CDR3 DNA reads TGTGCCAGCCTCTACCCAGGTGGTGAGAATTCACCCCTCCACTTT. Its protein is CASLYPGGENSPLHF. The rearrangement links TRBV21-1 to TRBJ1-6; the table's D call TRBD1 went unverified against the DNA. TRBV21-1 is recorded as a pseudogene. The CDR3 loop spans 15 amino acids.

This chain uses TRBV6-1 with TRBJ2-5; TRBD1 matches at 8 bases. After removal of 3 bases from V and 5 bases from J, the junction contained 5 bases not matched to a gene. Germline CDR1 reads MNHNS; CDR2 reads SASEGT. The CDR3 runs to 14 residues. CDR3 DNA: TGTGCCAGCAGTGAGTCAGGGGGCGATGAGACCCAGTACTTC. Amino acids: CASSESGGDETQYF.